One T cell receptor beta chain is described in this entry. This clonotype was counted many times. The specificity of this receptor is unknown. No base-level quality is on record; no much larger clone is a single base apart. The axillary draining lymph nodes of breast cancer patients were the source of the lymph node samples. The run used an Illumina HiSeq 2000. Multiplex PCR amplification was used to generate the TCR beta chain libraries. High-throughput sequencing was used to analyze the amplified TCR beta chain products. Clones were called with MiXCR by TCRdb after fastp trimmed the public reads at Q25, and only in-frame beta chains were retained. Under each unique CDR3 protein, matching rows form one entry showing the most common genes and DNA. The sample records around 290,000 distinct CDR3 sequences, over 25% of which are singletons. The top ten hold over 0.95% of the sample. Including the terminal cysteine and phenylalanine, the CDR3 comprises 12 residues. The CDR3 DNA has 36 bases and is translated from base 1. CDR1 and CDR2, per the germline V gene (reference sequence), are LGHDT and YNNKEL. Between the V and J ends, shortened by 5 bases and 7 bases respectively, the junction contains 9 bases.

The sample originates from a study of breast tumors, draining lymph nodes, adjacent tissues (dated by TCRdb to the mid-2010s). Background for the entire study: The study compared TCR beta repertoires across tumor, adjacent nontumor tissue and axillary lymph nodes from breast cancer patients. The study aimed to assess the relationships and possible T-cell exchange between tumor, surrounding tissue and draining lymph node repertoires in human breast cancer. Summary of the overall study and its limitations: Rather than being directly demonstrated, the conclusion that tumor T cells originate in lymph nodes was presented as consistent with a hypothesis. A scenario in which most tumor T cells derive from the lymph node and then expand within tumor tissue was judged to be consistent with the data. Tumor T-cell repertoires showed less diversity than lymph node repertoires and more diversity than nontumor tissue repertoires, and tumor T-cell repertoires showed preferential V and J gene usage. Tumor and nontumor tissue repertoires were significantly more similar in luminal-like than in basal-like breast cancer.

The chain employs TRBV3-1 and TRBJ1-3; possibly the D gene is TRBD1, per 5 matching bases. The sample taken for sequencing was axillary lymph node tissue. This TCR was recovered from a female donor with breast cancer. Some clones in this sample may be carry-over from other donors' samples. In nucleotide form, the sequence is TGTGCCAGCAGCGACAGTCTCAACACCATATATTTT. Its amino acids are CASSDSLNTIYF.